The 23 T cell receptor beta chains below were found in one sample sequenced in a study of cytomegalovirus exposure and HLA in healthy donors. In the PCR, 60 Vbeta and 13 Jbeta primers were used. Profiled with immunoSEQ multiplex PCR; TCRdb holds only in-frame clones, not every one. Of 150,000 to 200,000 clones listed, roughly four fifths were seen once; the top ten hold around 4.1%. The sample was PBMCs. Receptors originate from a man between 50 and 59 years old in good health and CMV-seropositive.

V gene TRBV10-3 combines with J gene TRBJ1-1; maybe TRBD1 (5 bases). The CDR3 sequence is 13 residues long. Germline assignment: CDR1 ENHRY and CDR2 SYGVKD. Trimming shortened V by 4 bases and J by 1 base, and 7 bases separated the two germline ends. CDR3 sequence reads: CAISAGQNTEAFF. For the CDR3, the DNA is TGTGCCATCAGTGCAGGACAGAACACTGAAGCTTTCTTT.

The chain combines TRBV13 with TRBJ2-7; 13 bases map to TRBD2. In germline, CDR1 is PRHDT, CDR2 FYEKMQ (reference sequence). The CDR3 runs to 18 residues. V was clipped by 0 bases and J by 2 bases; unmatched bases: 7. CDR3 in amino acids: CASSLGLGLAGAPYEQYF. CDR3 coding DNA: TGTGCCAGCAGCTTAGGCCTAGGACTAGCGGGGGCCCCCTACGAGCAGTACTTC.

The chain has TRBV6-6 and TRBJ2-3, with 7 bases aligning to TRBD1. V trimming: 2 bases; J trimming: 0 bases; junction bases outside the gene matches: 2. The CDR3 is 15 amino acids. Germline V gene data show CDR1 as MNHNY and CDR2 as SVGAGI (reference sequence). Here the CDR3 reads CASSYGTVSTDTQYF. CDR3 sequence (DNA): TGTGCCAGCAGTTACGGGACAGTCAGCACAGATACGCAGTATTTT.

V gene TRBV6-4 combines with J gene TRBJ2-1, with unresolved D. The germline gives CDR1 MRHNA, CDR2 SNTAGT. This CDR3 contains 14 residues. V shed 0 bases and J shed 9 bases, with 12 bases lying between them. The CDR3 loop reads CASSDSFESGEQFF. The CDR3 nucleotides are TGTGCCAGCAGTGACTCTTTCGAGTCGGGTGAGCAGTTCTTC.

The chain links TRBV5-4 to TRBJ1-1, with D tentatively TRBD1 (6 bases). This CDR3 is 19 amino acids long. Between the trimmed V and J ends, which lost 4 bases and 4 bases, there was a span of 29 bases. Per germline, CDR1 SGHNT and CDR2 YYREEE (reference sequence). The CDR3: CASSPAGLGGGRTFTEAFF. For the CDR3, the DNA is TGTGCCAGCAGCCCCGCCGGGTTGGGAGGGGGGCGAACGTTCACTGAAGCTTTCTTT.

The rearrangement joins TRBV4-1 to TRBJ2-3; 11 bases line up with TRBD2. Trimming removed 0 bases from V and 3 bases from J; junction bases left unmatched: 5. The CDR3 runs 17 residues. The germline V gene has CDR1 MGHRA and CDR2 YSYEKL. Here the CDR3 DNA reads TGCGCCAGCAGCCAAGATGGGACTAGCGGTGGTACAGATACGCAGTATTTT. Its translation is CASSQDGTSGGTDTQYF.

This chain's CDR3 is CASSPSVSGGESSYEQYF. Here the CDR3 DNA reads TGTGCCAGCAGCCCCTCCGTGAGCGGCGGGGAGAGCTCCTACGAGCAGTACTTC. The V and J genes are TRBV7-6 and TRBJ2-7, with D possibly TRBD2 on 6 matching bases. CDR3 length: 18 amino acids. The germline CDR1 and CDR2 sequences are SGHVS and FNYEAQ. Trimming pared 5 bases from V and 0 bases from J, leaving 23 bases between.

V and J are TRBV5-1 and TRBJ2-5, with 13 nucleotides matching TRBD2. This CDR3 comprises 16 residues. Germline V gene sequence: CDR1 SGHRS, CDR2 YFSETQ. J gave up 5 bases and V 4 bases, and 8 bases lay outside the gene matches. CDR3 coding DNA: TGCGCCAGCAGCCTCCGGACTAGCGGGAGCGGTGAGACCCAGTACTTC. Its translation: CASSLRTSGSGETQYF.

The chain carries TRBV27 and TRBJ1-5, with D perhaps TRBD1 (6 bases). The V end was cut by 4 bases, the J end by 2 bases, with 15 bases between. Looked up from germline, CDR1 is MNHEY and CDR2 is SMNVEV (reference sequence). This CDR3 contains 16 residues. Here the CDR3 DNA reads TGTGCCAGCAGTTCAAGGGGGTCTATGGGCAATCAGCCCCAGCATTTT. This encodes CASSSRGSMGNQPQHF.

CDR3 sequence: CASSLSPIQYF. Written as DNA, the CDR3 is TGTGCCAGCAGTTTATCCCCCATCCAGTACTTC. The chain recombines TRBV28 with TRBJ2-5, with no clear D. CDR1 is MDHEN, CDR2 SYDVKM, per germline. The V gene lost 1 base and the J gene lost 10 bases, with 7 bases spanning the gap. The CDR3 sequence is 11 residues long.

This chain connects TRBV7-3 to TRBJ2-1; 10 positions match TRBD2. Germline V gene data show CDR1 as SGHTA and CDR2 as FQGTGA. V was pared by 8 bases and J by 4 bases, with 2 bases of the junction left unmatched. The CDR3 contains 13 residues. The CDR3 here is CASGTSEYNEQFF. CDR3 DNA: TGTGCCAGCGGGACTAGCGAGTACAATGAGCAGTTCTTC.

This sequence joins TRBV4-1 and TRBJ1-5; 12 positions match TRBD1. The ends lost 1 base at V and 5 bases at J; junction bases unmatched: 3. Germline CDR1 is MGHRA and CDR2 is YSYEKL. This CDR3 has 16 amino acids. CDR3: CASSQGDRGRDQPQHF. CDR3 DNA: TGCGCCAGCAGCCAAGGGGACAGGGGGCGTGATCAGCCCCAGCATTTT.

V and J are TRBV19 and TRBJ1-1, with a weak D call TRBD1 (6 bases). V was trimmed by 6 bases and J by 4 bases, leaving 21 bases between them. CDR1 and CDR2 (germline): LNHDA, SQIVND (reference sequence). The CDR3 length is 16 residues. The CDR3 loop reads CASSPPPGTKGTEAFF. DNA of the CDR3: TGTGCCAGTAGCCCCCCTCCCGGGACAAAGGGCACTGAAGCTTTCTTT.

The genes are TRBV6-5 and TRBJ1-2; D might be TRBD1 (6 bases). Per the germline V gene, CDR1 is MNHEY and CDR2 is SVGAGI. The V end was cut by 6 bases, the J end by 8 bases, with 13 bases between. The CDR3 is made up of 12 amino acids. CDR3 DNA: TGTGCCAGCAGCCCCACAGGGTTCGGCTACACCTTC. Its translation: CASSPTGFGYTF.

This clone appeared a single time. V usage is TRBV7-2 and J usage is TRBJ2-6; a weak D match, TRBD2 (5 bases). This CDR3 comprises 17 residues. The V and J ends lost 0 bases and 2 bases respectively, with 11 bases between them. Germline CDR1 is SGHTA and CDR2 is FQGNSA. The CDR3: CASSLAAGQAGANVLTF. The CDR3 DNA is TGTGCCAGCAGCTTAGCGGCGGGCCAGGCTGGGGCCAACGTCCTGACTTTC. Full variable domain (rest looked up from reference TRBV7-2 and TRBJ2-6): GAGVSQSPSNKVTEKGKDVELRCDPISGHTALYWYRQSLGQGLEFLIYFQGNSAPDKSGLPSDRFSAERTGGSVSTLTIQRTQQEDSAVYLCASSLAAGQAGANVLTFGAGSRLTVL.

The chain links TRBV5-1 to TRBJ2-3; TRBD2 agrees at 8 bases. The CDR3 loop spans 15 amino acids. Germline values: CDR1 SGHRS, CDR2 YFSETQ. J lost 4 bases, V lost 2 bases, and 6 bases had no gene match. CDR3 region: CASSFSGTRADTQYF. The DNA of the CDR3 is TGCGCCAGCAGCTTCTCCGGGACTAGAGCAGATACGCAGTATTTT. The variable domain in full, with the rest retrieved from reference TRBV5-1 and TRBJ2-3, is KAGVTQTPRYLIKTRGQQVTLSCSPISGHRSVSWYQQTPGQGLQFLFEYFSETQRNKGNFPGRFSGRQFSNSRSEMNVSTLELGDSALYLCASSFSGTRADTQYFGPGTRLTVL.

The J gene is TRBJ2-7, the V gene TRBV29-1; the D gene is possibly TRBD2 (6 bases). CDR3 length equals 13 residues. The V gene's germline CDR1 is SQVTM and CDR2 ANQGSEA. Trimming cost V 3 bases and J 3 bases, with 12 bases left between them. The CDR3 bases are TGCAGCGTTGAGTGGGGAGCGGGCTACGAGCAGTACTTC. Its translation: CSVEWGAGYEQYF.

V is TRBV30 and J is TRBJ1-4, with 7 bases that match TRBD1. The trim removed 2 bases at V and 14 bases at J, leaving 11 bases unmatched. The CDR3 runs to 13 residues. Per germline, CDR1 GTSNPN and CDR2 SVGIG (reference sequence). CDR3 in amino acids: CAWSINPGQPLFF. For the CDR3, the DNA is TGTGCCTGGAGTATAAACCCGGGACAGCCTCTGTTTTTT.

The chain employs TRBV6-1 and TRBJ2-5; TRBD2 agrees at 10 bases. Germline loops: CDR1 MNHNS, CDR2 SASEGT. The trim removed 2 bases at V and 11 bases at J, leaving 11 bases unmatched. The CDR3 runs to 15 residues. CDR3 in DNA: TGTGCCAGCAGTGAACAAGCGGGAGGGCCTGGTGAGCAGTACTTC. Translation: CASSEQAGGPGEQYF.

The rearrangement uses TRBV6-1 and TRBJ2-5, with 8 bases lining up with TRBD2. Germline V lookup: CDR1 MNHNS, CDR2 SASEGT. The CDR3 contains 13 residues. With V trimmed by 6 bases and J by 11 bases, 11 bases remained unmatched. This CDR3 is CASRGAGGLEQYF. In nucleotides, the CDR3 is TGTGCCAGCAGGGGGGCGGGAGGTCTTGAGCAGTACTTC.

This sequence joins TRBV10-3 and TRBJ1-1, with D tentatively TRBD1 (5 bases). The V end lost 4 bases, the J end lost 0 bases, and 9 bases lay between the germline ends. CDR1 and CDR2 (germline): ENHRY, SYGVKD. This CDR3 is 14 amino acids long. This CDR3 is CAISGEGMNTEAFF. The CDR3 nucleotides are TGTGCCATCAGTGGGGAGGGGATGAACACTGAAGCTTTCTTT.

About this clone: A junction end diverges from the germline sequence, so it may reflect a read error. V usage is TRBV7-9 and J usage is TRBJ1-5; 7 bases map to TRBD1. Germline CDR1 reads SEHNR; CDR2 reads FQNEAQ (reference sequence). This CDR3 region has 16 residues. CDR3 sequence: CSSSPSSWDRNQPQHF. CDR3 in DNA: TGTTCCAGCAGCCCCTCCAGTTGGGACAGAAATCAGCCCCAGCATTTT.

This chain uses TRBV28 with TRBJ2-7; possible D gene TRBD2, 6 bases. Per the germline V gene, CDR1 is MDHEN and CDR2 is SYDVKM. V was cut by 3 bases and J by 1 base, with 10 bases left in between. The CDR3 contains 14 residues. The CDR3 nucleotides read TGTGCCAGCAGTTTTCACGGGAGTTCCTACGAGCAGTACTTC. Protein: CASSFHGSSYEQYF.